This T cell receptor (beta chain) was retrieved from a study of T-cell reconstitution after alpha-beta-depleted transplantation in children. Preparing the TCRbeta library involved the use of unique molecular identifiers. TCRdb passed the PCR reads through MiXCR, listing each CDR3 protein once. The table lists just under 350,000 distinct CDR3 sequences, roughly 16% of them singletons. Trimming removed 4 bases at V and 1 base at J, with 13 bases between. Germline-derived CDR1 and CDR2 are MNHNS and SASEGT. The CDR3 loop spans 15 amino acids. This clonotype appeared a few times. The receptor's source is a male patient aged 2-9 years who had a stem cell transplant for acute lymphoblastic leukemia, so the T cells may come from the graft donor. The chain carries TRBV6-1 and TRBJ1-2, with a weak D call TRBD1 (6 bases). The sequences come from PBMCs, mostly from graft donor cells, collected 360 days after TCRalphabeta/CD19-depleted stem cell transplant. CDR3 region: CASSGGTFFNYGYTF. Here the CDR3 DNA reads TGTGCCAGCAGTGGAGGGACATTCTTTAACTATGGCTACACCTTC.